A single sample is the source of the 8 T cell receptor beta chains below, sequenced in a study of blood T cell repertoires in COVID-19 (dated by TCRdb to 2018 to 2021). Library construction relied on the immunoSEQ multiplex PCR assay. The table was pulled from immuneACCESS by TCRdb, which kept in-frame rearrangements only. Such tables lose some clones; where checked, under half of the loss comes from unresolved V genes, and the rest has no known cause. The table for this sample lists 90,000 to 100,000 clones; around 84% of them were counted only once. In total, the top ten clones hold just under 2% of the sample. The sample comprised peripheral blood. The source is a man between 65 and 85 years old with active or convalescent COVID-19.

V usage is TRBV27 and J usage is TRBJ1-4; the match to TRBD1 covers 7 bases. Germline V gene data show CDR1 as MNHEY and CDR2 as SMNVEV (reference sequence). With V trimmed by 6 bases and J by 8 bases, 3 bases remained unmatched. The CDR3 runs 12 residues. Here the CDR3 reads CASRTGDEKLFF. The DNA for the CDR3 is TGTGCCAGCAGAACAGGGGACGAAAAACTGTTTTTT.

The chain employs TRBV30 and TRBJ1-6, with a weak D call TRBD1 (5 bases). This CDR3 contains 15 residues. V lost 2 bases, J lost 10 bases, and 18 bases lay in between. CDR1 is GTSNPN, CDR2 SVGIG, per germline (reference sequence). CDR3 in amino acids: CAWSPPTASGSPLHF. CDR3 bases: TGTGCCTGGAGTCCACCGACAGCCAGTGGATCACCCCTCCACTTT.

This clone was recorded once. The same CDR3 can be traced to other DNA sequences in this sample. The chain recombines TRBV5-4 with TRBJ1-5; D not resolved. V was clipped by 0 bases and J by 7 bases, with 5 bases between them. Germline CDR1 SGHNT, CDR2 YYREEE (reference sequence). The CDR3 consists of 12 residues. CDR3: CASSLDRQPQHF. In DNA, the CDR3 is TGTGCCAGCAGCTTGGATCGGCAGCCCCAGCATTTT.

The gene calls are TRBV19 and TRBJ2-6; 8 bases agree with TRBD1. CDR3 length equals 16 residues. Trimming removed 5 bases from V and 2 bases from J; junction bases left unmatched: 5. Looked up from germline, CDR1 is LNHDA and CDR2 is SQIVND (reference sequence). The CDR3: CASSLPQGAGANVLTF. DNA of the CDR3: TGTGCCAGTAGTTTACCACAGGGGGCTGGGGCCAACGTCCTGACTTTC.

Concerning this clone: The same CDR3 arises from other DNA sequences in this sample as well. CDR3 residues: CATSRGTGDYGYTF. CDR3 DNA sequence: TGTGCCACCAGCAGGGGGACAGGGGACTATGGCTACACCTTC. The chain is built from TRBV15 and TRBJ1-2; 10 bases are a match to TRBD1. V shed 3 bases and J 3 bases; nucleotides not matched to a gene: 1. Germline-derived CDR1 and CDR2 are LNHNV and YYDKDF (reference sequence). The CDR3 contains 14 residues.

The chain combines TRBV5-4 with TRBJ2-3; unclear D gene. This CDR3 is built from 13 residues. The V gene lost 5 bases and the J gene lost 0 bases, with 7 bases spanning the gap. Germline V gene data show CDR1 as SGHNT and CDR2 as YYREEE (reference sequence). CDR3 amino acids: CASSRTSTDTQYF. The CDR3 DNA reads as TGTGCCAGCAGTCGCACTAGCACAGATACGCAGTATTTT.

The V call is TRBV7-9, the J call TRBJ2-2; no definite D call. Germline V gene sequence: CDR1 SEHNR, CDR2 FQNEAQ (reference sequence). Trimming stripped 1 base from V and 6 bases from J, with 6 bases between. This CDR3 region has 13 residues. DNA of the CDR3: TGTGCCAGCAGCTTAGAGGCGGCCGGGGAGCTGTTTTTT. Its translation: CASSLEAAGELFF.

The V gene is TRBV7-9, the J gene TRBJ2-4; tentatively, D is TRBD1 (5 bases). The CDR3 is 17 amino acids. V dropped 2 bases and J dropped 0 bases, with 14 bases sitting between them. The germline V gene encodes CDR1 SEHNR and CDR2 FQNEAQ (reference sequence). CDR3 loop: CASSLLTTDLAKNIQYF. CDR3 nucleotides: TGTGCCAGCAGCTTATTGACGACAGACCTAGCCAAAAACATTCAGTACTTC. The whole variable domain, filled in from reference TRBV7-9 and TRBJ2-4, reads DTGVSQNPRHKITKRGQNVTFRCDPISEHNRLYWYRQTLGQGPEFLTYFQNEAQLEKSRLLSDRFSAERPKGSFSTLEIQRTEQGDSAMYLCASSLLTTDLAKNIQYFGAGTRLSVL.